This TCR beta chain emerged from a study of blood T cell repertoires in COVID-19. The wider study: PBMCs, B-cell-depleted T cells, or T cells were the source of the cDNA or gDNA that made up the material.

Germline loops: CDR1 MNHEY, CDR2 SMNVEV (reference sequence). The CDR3 sequence is 17 residues long. V was pared by 5 bases and J by 3 bases, with 16 bases of the junction left unmatched. Clones were read by immunoSEQ multiplex PCR, and TCRdb kept only the in-frame ones, dropping some. The sample consists of 80,000 or so clones, about 85% of them appearing once. This clone was recorded a few times. Sequencing used peripheral blood. J is TRBJ2-7 and V is TRBV27; 7 bases match TRBD2. The receptor was derived from a human donor in a cohort sampled during active COVID-19. The DNA for the CDR3 is TGTGCCAGCAGTACGGGCTGGGGAGGGGCAGCAGGCTACGAGCAGTACTTC. Translating gives CASSTGWGGAAGYEQYF.